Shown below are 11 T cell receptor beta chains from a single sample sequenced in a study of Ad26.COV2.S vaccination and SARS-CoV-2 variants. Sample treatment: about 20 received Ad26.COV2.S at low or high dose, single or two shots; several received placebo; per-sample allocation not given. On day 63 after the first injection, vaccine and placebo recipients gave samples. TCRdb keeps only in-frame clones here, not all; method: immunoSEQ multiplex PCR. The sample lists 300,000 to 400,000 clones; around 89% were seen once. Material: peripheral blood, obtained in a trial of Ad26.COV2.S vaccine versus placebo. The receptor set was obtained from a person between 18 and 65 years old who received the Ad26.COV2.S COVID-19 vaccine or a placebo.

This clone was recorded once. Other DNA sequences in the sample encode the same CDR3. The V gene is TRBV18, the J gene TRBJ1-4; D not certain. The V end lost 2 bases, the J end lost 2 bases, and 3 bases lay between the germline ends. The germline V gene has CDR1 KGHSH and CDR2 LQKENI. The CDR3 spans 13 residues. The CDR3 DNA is TGTGCCAGCTCACCAGGGACTAATGAAAAACTGTTTTTT. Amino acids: CASSPGTNEKLFF.

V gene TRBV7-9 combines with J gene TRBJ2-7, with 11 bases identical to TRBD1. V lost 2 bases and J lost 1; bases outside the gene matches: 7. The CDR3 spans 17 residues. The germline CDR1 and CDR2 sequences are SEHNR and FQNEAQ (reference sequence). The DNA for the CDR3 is TGTGCCAGCAGCTTAACCTACCGGGACAGGGGGTCCTACGAGCAGTACTTC. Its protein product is CASSLTYRDRGSYEQYF.

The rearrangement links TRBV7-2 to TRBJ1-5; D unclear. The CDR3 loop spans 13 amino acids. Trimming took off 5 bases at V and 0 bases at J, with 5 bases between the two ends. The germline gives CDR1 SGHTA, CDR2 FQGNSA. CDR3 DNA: TGTGCCAGCAGCACTTATAGCAATCAGCCCCAGCATTTT. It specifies CASSTYSNQPQHF.

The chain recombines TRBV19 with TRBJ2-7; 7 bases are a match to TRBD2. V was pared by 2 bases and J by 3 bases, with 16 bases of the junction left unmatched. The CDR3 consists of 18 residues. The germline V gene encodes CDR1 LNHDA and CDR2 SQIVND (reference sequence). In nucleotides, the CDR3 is TGTGCCAGTAGTATACGGGGGGACGTGAGCGGGTCTAGCTACGAGCAGTACTTC. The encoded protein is CASSIRGDVSGSSYEQYF.

CDR3 coding DNA: TGCGCCAGCAGCCAAGGTACATCTGGAAACACCATATATTTT. Translation gives CASSQGTSGNTIYF. The V gene is TRBV4-1, the J gene TRBJ1-3; D is undetermined. Trimming took 1 base from V and 1 from J, leaving 5 bases between them. The germline V gene has CDR1 MGHRA and CDR2 YSYEKL. The CDR3 extends over 14 amino acids.

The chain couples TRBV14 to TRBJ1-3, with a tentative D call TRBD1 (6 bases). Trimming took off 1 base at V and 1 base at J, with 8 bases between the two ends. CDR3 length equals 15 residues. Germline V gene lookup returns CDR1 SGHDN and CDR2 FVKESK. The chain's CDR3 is CASSQGDRSGNTIYF. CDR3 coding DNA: TGTGCCAGCAGCCAAGGCGACAGGTCTGGAAACACCATATATTTT.

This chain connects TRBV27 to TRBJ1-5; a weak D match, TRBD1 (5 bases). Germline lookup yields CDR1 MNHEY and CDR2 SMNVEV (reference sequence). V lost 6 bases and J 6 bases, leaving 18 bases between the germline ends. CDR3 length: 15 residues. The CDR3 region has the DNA TGTGCCAGCAGACGAAGGGCGGCAGGGCGTCAGCCCCAGCATTTT. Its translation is CASRRRAAGRQPQHF.

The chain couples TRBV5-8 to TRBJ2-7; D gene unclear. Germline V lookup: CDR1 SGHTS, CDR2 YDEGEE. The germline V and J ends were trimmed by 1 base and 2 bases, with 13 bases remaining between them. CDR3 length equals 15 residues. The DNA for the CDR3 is TGTGCCAGCAGCTTGTTTGCGACTGAGCCCTACGAGCAGTACTTC. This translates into CASSLFATEPYEQYF.

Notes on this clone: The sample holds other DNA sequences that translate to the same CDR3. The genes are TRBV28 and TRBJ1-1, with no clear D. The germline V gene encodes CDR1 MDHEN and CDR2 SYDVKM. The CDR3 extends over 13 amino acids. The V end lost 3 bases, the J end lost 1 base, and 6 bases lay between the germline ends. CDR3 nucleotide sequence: TGTGCCAGCAGTTTGACGGGGAACACTGAAGCTTTCTTT. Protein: CASSLTGNTEAFF. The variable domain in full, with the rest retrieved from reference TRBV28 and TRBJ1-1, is DVKVTQSSRYLVKRTGEKVFLECVQDMDHENMFWYRQDPGLGLRLIYFSYDVKMKEKGDIPEGYSVSREKKERFSLILESASTNQTSMYLCASSLTGNTEAFFGQGTRLTVV.

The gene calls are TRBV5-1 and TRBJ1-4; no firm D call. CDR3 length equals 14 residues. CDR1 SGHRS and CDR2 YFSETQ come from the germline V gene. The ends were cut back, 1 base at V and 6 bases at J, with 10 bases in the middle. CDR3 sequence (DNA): TGCGCCAGCAGCTTGCGGGGATCGGATGAAAAACTGTTTTTT. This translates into CASSLRGSDEKLFF. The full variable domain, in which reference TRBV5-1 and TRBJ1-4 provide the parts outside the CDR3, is KAGVTQTPRYLIKTRGQQVTLSCSPISGHRSVSWYQQTPGQGLQFLFEYFSETQRNKGNFPGRFSGRQFSNSRSEMNVSTLELGDSALYLCASSLRGSDEKLFFGSGTQLSVL.

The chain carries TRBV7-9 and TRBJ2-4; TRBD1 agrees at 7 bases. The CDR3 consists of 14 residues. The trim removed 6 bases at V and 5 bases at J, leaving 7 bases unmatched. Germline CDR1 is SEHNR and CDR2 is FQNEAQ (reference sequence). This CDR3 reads CASSDTGDQNIQYF. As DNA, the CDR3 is TGTGCCAGCAGTGATACAGGGGACCAAAACATTCAGTACTTC.